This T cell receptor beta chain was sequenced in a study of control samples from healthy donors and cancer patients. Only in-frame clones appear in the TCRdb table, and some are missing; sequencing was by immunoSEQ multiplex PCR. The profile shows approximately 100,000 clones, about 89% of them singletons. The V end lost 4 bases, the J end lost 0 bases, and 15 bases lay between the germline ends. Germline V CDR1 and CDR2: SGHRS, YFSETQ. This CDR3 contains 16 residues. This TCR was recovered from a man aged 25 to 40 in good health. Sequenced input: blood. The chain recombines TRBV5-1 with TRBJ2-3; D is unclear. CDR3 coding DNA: TGCGCCAGCAGCCCCGGACCCCGTGCTAGCACAGATACGCAGTATTTT. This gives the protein CASSPGPRASTDTQYF.